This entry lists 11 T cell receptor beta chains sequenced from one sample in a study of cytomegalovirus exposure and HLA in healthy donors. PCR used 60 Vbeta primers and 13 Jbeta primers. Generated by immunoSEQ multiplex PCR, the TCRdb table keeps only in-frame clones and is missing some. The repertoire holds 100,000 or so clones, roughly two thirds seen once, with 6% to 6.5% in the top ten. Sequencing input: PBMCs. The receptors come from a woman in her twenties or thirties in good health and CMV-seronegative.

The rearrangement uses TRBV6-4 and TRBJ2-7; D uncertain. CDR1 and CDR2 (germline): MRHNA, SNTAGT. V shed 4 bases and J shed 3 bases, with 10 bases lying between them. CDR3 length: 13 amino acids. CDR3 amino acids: CASSATVGYEQYF. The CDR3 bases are TGTGCCAGCAGTGCAACAGTTGGCTACGAGCAGTACTTC.

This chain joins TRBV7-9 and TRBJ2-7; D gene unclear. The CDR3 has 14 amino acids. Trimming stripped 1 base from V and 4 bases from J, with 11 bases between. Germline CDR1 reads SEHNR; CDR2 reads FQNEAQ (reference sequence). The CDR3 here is CASSLDTLRYEQYF. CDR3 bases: TGTGCCAGCAGCTTAGACACACTAAGGTACGAGCAGTACTTC.

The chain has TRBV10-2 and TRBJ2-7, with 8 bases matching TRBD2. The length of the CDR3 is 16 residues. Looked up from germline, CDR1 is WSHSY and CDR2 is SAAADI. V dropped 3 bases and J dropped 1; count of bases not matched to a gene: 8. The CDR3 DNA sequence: TGCGCCAGCAGTGACTCGGGGGGGCCGCTGTCCTACGAGCAGTACTTC. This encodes CASSDSGGPLSYEQYF.

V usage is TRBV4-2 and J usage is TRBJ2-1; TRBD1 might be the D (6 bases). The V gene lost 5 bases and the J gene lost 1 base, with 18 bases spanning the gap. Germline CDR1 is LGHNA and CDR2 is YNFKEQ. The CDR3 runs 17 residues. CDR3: CASSSPLTGQSYNEQFF. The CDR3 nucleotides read TGTGCCAGCAGCTCCCCCCTGACAGGCCAATCCTACAATGAGCAGTTCTTC.

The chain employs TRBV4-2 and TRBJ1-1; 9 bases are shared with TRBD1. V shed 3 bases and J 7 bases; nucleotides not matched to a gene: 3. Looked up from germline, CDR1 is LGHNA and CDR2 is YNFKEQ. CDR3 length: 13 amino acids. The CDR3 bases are TGTGCCAGCAGCCAGAACAGGGGGCGTGAAGCTTTCTTT. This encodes CASSQNRGREAFF.

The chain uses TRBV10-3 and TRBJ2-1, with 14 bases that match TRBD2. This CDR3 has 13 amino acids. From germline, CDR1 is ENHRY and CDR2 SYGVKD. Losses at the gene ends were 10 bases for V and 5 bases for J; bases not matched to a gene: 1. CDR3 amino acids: CATGLAGDNEQFF. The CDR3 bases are TGTGCCACGGGACTAGCGGGGGACAATGAGCAGTTCTTC.

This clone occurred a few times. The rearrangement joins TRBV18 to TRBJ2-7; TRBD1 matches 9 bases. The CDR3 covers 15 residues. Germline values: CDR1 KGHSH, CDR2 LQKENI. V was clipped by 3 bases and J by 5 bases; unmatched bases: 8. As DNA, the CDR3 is TGTGCCAGCTCACCTACAGGGGGCGCGACAGACGAGCAGTACTTC. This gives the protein CASSPTGGATDEQYF.

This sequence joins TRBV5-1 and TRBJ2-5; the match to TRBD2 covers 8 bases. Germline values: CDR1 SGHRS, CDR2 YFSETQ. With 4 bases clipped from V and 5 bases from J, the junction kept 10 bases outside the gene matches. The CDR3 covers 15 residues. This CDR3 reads CASSQPGGRSETQYF. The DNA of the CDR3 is TGCGCCAGCAGCCAACCCGGCGGGAGGTCGGAGACCCAGTACTTC.

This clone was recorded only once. The CDR3 nucleotides are TGTGCCACTCGACAGGGGGTCCCGAATCAGCCCCAGCATTTT. As protein: CATRQGVPNQPQHF. The genes are TRBV2 and TRBJ1-5, with 9 bases that match TRBD1. V was pared by 10 bases and J by 4 bases, with 8 bases of the junction left unmatched. The CDR3 is made up of 14 amino acids. Germline V gene data show CDR1 as SNHLY and CDR2 as FYNNEI.

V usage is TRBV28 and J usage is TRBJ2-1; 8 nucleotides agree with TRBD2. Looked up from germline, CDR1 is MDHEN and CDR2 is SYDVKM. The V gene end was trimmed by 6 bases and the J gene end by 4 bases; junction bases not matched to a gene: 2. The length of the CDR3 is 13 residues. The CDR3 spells CASSVAGYNEQFF. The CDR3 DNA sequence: TGTGCCAGCAGCGTAGCGGGGTACAATGAGCAGTTCTTC.

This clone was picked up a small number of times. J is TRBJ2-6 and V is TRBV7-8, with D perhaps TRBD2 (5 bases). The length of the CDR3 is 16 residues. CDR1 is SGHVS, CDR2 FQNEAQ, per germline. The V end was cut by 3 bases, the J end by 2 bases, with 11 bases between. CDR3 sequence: CASSLRLEAGANVLTF. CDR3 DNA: TGTGCCAGCAGCTTGCGACTGGAGGCTGGGGCCAACGTCCTGACTTTC. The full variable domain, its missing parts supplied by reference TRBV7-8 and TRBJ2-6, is GAGVSQSPRYKVAKRGQDVALRCDPISGHVSLFWYQQALGQGPEFLTYFQNEAQLDKSGLPSDRFFAERPEGSVSTLKIQRTQQEDSAVYLCASSLRLEAGANVLTFGAGSRLTVL.